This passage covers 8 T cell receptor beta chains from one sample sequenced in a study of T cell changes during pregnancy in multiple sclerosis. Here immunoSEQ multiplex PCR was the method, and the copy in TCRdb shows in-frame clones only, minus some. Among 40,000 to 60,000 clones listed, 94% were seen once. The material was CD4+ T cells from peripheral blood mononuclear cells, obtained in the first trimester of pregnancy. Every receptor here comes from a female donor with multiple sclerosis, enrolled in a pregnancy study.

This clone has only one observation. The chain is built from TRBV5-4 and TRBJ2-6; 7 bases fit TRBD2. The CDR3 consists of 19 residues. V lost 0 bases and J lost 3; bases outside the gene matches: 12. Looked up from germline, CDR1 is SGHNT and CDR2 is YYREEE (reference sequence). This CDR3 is CASSLGGRAVLGGANVLTF. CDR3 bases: TGTGCCAGCAGCTTGGGGGGGAGGGCAGTCCTAGGTGGGGCCAACGTCCTGACTTTC.

CDR3 sequence: CASSEVDYGYTF. The CDR3, as DNA: TGTGCCAGCAGTGAAGTAGACTATGGCTACACCTTC. The chain carries TRBV2 and TRBJ1-2; D is unclear. Per the germline V gene, CDR1 is SNHLY and CDR2 is FYNNEI. The CDR3 extends over 12 amino acids. With 1 base removed from V and 3 bases from J, the gap between germline ends came to 3 bases.

CDR3 amino acids: CASSLQGGVTQYF. The CDR3 nucleotides are TGTGCCAGCAGCTTACAGGGGGGCGTGACCCAGTACTTC. The J gene is TRBJ2-5, the V gene TRBV7-3; maybe TRBD1 (7 bases). Trimming stripped 2 bases from V and 7 bases from J, with 11 bases between. The CDR3 runs 13 residues. Looked up from germline, CDR1 is SGHTA and CDR2 is FQGTGA.

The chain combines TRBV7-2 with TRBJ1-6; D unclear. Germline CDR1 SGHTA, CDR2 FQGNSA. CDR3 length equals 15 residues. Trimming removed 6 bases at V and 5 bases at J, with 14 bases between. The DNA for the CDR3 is TGTGCCAGCAGACCCGGCAGGAACAATAATTCACCCCTCCACTTT. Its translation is CASRPGRNNNSPLHF. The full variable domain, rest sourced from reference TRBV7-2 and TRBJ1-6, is GAGVSQSPSNKVTEKGKDVELRCDPISGHTALYWYRQSLGQGLEFLIYFQGNSAPDKSGLPSDRFSAERTGGSVSTLTIQRTQQEDSAVYLCASRPGRNNNSPLHFGNGTRLTVT.

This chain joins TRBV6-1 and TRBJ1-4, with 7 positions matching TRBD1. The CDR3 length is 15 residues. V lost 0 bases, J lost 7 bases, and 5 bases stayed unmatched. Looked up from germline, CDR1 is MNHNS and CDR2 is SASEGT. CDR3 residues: CASSEAVGGTEKLFF. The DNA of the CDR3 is TGTGCCAGCAGTGAAGCTGTAGGGGGCACTGAAAAACTGTTTTTT.

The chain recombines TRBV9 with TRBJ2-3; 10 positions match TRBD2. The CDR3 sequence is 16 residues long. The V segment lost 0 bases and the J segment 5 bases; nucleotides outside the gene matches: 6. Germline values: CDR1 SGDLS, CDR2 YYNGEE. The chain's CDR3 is CASSVAAAGGLDTQYF. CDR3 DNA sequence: TGTGCCAGCAGCGTAGCTGCAGCGGGGGGGCTAGATACGCAGTATTTT. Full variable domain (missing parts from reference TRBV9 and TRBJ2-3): DSGVTQTPKHLITATGQRVTLRCSPRSGDLSVYWYQQSLDQGLQFLIQYYNGEERAKGNILERFSAQQFPDLHSELNLSSLELGDSALYFCASSVAAAGGLDTQYFGPGTRLTVL.

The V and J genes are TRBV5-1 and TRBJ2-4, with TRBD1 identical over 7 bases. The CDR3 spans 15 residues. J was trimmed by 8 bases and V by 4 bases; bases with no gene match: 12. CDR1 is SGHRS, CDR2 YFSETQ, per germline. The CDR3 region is CASSPGQLARDIQYF. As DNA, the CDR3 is TGCGCCAGCAGCCCGGGACAGCTCGCGAGGGACATTCAGTACTTC. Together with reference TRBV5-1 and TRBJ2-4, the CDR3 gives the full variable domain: KAGVTQTPRYLIKTRGQQVTLSCSPISGHRSVSWYQQTPGQGLQFLFEYFSETQRNKGNFPGRFSGRQFSNSRSEMNVSTLELGDSALYLCASSPGQLARDIQYFGAGTRLSVL.

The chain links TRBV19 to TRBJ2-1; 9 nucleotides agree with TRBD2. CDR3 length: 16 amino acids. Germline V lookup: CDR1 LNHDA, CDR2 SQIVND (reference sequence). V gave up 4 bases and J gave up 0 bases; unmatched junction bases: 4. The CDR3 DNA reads TGTGCCAGTAGTAGAGAGCGGGGGGCCTCCTACAATGAGCAGTTCTTC. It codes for CASSRERGASYNEQFF.